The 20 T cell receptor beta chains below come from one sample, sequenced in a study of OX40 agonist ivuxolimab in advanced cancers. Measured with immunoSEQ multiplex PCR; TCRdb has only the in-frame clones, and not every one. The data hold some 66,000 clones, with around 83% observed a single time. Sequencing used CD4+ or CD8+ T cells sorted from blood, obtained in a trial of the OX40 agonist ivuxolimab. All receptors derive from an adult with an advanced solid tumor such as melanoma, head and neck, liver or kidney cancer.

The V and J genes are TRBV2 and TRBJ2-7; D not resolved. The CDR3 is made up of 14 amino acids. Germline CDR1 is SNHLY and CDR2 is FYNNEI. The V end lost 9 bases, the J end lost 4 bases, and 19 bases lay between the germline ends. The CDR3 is CASRPRVLGYEQYF. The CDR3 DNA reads TGTGCCAGTAGACCAAGGGTCTTGGGGTACGAGCAGTACTTC.

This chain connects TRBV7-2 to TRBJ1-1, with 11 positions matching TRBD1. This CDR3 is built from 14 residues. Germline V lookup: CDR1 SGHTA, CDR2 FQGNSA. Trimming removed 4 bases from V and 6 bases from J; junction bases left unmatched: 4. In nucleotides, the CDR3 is TGTGCCAGCAGCTCGGACAGGGGGCGGTCTGAAGCTTTCTTT. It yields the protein CASSSDRGRSEAFF. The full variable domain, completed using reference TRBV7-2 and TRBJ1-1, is GAGVSQSPSNKVTEKGKDVELRCDPISGHTALYWYRQSLGQGLEFLIYFQGNSAPDKSGLPSDRFSAERTGGSVSTLTIQRTQQEDSAVYLCASSSDRGRSEAFFGQGTRLTVV.

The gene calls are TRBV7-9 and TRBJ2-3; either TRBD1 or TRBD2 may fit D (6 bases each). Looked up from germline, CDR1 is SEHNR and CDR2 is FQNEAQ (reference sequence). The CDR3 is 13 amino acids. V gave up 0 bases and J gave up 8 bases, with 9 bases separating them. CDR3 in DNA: TGTGCCAGCAGCTTAGCGGGGGGCGGTACGCAGTATTTT. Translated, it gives CASSLAGGGTQYF. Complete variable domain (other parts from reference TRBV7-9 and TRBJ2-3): DTGVSQNPRHKITKRGQNVTFRCDPISEHNRLYWYRQTLGQGPEFLTYFQNEAQLEKSRLLSDRFSAERPKGSFSTLEIQRTEQGDSAMYLCASSLAGGGTQYFGPGTRLTVL.

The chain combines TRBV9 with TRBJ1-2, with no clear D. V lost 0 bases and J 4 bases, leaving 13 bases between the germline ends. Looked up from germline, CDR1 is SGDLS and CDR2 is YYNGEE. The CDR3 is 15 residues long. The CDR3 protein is CASSVGVGGTYGYTF. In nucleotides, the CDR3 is TGTGCCAGCAGCGTAGGGGTTGGAGGAACCTATGGCTACACCTTC.

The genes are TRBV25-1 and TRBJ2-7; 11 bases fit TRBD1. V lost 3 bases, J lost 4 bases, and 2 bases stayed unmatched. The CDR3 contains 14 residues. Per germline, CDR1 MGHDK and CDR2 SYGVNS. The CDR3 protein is CASSEGQGVYEQYF. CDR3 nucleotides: TGTGCCAGCAGTGAGGGACAGGGGGTATACGAGCAGTACTTC.

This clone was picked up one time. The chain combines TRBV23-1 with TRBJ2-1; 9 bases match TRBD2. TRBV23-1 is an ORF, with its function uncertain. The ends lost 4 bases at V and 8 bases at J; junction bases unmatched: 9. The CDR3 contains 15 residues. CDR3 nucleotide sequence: TGCGCCAGCAGTCCTCAATTAGCGGGAGACTATGAGCAGTTCTTC. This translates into CASSPQLAGDYEQFF.

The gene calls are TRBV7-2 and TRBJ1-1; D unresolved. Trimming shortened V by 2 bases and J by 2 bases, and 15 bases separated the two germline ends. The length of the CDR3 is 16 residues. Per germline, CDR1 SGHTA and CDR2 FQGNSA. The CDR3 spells CASSLHETQINTEAFF. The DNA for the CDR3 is TGTGCCAGCAGCTTACATGAGACACAGATTAACACTGAAGCTTTCTTT. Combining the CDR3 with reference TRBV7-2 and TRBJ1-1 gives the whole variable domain GAGVSQSPSNKVTEKGKDVELRCDPISGHTALYWYRQSLGQGLEFLIYFQGNSAPDKSGLPSDRFSAERTGGSVSTLTIQRTQQEDSAVYLCASSLHETQINTEAFFGQGTRLTVV.

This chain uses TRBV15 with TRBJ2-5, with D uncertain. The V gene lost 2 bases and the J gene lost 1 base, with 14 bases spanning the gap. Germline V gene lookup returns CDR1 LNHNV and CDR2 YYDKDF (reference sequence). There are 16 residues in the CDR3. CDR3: CATSRPSRHVQETQYF. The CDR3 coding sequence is TGTGCCACCAGCAGACCCTCCCGACACGTCCAAGAGACCCAGTACTTC. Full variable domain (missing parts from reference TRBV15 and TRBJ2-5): DAMVIQNPRYQVTQFGKPVTLSCSQTLNHNVMYWYQQKSSQAPKLLFHYYDKDFNNEADTPDNFQSRRPNTSFCFLDIRSPGLGDTAMYLCATSRPSRHVQETQYFGPGTRLLVL.

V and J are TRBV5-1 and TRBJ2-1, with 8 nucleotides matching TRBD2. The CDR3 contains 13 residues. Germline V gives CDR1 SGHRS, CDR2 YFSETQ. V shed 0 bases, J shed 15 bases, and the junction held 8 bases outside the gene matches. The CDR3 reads CASSLEPGGPLFF. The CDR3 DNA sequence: TGCGCCAGCAGCTTGGAGCCGGGAGGGCCTTTGTTCTTC.

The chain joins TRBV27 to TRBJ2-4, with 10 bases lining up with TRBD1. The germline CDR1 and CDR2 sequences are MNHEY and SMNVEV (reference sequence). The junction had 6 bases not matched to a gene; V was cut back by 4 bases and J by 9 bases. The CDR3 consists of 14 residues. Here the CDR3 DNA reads TGTGCCAGCAGTTCAGACAGGGGGCTTACCATTCAGTACTTC. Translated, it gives CASSSDRGLTIQYF.

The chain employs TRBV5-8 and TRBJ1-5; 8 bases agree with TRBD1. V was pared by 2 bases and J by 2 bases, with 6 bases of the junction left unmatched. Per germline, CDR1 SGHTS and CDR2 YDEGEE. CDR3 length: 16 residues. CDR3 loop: CASSLIVTGGNQPQHF. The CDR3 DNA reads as TGTGCCAGCAGCTTAATAGTGACAGGGGGCAATCAGCCCCAGCATTTT.

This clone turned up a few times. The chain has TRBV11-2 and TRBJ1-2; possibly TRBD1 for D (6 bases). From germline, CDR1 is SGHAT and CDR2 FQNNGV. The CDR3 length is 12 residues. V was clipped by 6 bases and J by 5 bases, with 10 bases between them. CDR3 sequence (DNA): TGTGCCAGCAGTTCACAGGGATATGGCTACACCTTC. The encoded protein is CASSSQGYGYTF.

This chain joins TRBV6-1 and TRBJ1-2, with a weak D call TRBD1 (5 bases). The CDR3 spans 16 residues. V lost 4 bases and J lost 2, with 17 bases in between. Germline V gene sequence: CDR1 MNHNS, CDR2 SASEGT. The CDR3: CASSVTPGSRNYGYTF. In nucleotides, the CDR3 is TGTGCCAGCAGTGTAACACCAGGGAGCCGAAACTATGGCTACACCTTC.

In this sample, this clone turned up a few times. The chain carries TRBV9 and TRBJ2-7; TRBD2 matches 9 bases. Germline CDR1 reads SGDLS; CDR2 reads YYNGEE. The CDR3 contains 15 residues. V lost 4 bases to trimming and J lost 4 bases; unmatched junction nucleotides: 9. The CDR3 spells CASSLSTSGPYEQYF. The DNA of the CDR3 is TGTGCCAGCAGCTTATCGACTAGCGGACCTTACGAGCAGTACTTC.

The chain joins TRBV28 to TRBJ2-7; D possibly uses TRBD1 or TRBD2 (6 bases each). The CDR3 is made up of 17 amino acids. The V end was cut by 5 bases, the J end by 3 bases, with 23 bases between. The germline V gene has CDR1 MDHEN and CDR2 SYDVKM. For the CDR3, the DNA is TGTGCCAGCAGTCTCGTCTCAAAAACTAGCAGGGGCTACGAGCAGTACTTC. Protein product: CASSLVSKTSRGYEQYF.

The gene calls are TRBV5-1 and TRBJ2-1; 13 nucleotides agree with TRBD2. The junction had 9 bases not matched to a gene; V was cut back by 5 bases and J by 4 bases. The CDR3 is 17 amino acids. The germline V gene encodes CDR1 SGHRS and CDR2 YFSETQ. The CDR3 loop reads CASRSRLAGGLYNEQFF. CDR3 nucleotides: TGCGCCAGCAGGTCTAGACTAGCGGGAGGACTTTACAATGAGCAGTTCTTC. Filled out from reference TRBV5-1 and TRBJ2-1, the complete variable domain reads KAGVTQTPRYLIKTRGQQVTLSCSPISGHRSVSWYQQTPGQGLQFLFEYFSETQRNKGNFPGRFSGRQFSNSRSEMNVSTLELGDSALYLCASRSRLAGGLYNEQFFGPGTRLTVL.

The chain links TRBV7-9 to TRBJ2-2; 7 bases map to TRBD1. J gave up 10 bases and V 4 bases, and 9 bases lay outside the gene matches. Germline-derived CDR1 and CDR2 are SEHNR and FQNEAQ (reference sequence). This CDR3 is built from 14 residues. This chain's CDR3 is CASSSTRGLEELFF. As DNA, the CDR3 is TGTGCCAGCAGCTCAACAAGGGGGCTTGAGGAGCTGTTTTTT.

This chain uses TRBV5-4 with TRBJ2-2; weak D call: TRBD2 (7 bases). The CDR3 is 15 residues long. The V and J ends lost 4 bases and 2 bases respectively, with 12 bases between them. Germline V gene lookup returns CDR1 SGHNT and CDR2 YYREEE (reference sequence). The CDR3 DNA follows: TGTGCCAGCAGCCAGGGGAGGGCAAACACCGGGGAGCTGTTTTTT. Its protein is CASSQGRANTGELFF.

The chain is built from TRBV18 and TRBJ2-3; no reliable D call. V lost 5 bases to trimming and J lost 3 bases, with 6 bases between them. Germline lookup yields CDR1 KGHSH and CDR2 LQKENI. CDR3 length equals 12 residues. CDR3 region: CASSERTDTQYF. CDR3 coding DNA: TGTGCCAGCTCAGAGAGAACAGATACGCAGTATTTT. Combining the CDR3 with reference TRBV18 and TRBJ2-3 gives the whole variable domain NAGVMQNPRHLVRRRGQEARLRCSPMKGHSHVYWYRQLPEEGLKFMVYLQKENIIDESGMPKERFSAEFPKEGPSILRIQQVVRGDSAAYFCASSERTDTQYFGPGTRLTVL.

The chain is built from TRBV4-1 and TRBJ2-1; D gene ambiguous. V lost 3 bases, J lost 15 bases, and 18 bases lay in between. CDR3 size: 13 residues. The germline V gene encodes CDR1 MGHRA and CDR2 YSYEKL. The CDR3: CASSQGSGTMPFF. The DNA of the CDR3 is TGCGCCAGCAGCCAGGGCTCCGGAACTATGCCGTTCTTC.